This entry features one T cell receptor (beta chain) sequence. The antigen is unknown. Germline V gene lookup returns CDR1 MDHEN and CDR2 SYDVKM. This CDR3 contains 14 residues. V shed 3 bases and J shed 5 bases, with 13 bases lying between them. The protocol attached unique molecular identifiers to individual cDNA molecules. A single record per CDR3 protein comes from TCRdb applying MiXCR to the 5' RACE reads. Of about 80,000 distinct CDR3 sequences in the sample, less than 5.5% were seen once. This record belongs to a study of early T cells in non-severe SARS-CoV-2 infection. Turning to the study itself: Unsorted whole-blood RNA was sequenced in bulk, leaving chains unpaired.

Broader study findings: Lookups in VDJdb leaned toward anti-spike CD8 responses and missed private and CD4 specificities.

This TCR came from an adult who was a healthcare worker with PCR-confirmed SARS-CoV-2 infection or an uninfected control (not recorded which). The sequenced sample was whole blood, obtained at baseline. The chain uses TRBV28 and TRBJ2-5; D perhaps matches TRBD2 (5 bases). CDR3 sequence: CASSFGGQVETQYF. The DNA of the CDR3 is TGTGCCAGCAGTTTCGGCGGGCAAGTGGAGACCCAGTACTTC.